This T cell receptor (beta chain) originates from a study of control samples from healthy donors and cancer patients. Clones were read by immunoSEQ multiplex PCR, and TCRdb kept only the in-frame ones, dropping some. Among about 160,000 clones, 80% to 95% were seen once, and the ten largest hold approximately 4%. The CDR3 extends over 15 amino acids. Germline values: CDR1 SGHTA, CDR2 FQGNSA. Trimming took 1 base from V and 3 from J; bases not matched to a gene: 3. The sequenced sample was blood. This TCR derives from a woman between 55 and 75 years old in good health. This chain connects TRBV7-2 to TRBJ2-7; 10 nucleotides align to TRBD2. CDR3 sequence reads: CASSLGTSGNYEQYF. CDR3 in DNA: TGTGCCAGCAGCTTAGGGACTAGCGGAAACTACGAGCAGTACTTC.